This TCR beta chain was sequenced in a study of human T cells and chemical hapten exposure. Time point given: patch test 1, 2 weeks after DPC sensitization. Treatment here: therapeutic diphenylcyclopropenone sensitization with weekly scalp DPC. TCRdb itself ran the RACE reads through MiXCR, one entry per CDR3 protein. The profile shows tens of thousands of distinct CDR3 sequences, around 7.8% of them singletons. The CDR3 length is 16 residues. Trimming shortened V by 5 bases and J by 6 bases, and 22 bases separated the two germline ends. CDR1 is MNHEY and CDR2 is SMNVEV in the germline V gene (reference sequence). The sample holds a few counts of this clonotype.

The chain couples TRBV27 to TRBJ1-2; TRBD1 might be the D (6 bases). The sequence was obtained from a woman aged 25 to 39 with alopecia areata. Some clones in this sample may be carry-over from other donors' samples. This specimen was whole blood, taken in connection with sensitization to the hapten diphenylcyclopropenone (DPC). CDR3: CASSISSGVPGDGYTF. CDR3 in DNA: TGTGCCAGCAGTATCTCATCAGGGGTCCCAGGAGATGGCTACACCTTC.